A single sample is the source of the 29 T cell receptor beta chains below, sequenced in a study of relationships among human T cell subsets. Semiquantitative ARM-PCR amplified T cell receptor alpha and beta CDR3 regions from mRNA. ARM-PCR used tagged nested gene-specific primers, then communal superprimers for exponential amplification. TCRdb reprocessed the multiplex PCR reads with MiXCR, giving one entry per CDR3 protein. Of some 16,000 distinct CDR3 sequences in the sample, less than 70% are singletons; the top ten hold 35%. Sequencing input: total T cells sorted from blood. The receptors derive from a man between 40 and 49 years old in good health.

This chain links TRBV12-3 or TRBV12-4 with TRBJ1-5, with 8 bases that match TRBD2. The assigned J gene may be wrong: the sequence end matches TRBJ2-3 better. The CDR3 is 16 amino acids. The CDR3 protein is CASSLGGGLTGDTQYF. In DNA, the CDR3 is TGTGCCAGCAGCCTCGGGGGGGGCCTCACCGGAGATACGCAGTATTTT.

The rearrangement uses TRBV27 and TRBJ1-5; the D is unclear. This CDR3 is built from 13 residues. Germline V gene sequence: CDR1 MNHEY, CDR2 SMNVEV (reference sequence). Deletions cut 6 bases from V and 4 bases from J, with 10 bases between. The CDR3 reads CASSSNRNQPQHF. Here the CDR3 DNA reads TGTGCCAGCAGCTCAAATCGAAATCAGCCCCAGCATTTT.

This chain uses TRBV10-3 with TRBJ2-5; D might be TRBD1 (5 bases). The V and J ends lost 4 bases and 3 bases respectively, with 9 bases between them. Germline V lookup: CDR1 ENHRY, CDR2 SYGVKD. The CDR3 loop spans 13 amino acids. CDR3 nucleotides: TGTGCCATCAGTGCCGCCAGGGAAGAGACCCAGTACTTC. It specifies CAISAAREETQYF.

Concerning this clonotype: Here the CDR3 omits its conserved ending phenylalanine or tryptophan, so a read error is the likely source. The J gene is TRBJ1-1, the V gene TRBV13; possible D gene TRBD1, 5 bases. The V end was cut by 7 bases, the J end by 5 bases, with 20 bases between. There are 15 residues in the CDR3. Germline V gives CDR1 PRHDT, CDR2 FYEKMQ (reference sequence). The CDR3 is CASTQAGRGRTEAFS. The CDR3 coding sequence is TGTGCCAGCACTCAGGCGGGACGGGGCAGGACTGAAGCTTTCTCT.

This clonotype was seen just once. This is likely a read error, given that the CDR3 carries no conserved phenylalanine or tryptophan at its end. The chain recombines TRBV5-1 with TRBJ1-1; D might be TRBD1 (6 bases). CDR3 length: 16 residues. Germline-derived CDR1 and CDR2 are SGHRS and YFSETQ. The V end was cut by 1 base, the J end by 0 bases, with 13 bases between. The CDR3 DNA sequence: TGCGCCAGCAGCTTGACAGGGTTTAACATGAACACTGAAGCTTTCTCT. Translating it yields CASSLTGFNMNTEAFS.

The chain links TRBV28 to TRBJ1-4; possibly TRBD1 for D (6 bases). In germline, CDR1 is MDHEN, CDR2 SYDVKM. Trimming took 5 bases from V and 14 from J, leaving 15 bases between them. The CDR3 loop spans 12 amino acids. The CDR3 coding sequence is TGTGCCAGCAGTGCTTTACAGGGTGTCCTGTTTTTT. It yields the protein CASSALQGVLFF.

This clonotype was seen only a few times. In DNA, the CDR3 is TGCAGTGGTTGGGGGGGGCCTGAAGCTTTCTTT. Protein sequence: CSGWGGPEAFF. The gene calls are TRBV20-1 and TRBJ1-1; D is perhaps TRBD1 (6 bases). CDR3 length: 11 amino acids. V shed 7 bases and J shed 6 bases, with 12 bases lying between them. In germline, CDR1 is DFQATT, CDR2 SNEGSKA (reference sequence).

In its sample, this clonotype was seen once. The rearrangement joins TRBV5-1 to TRBJ1-1; D uncertain. The CDR3 runs to 14 residues. Trimming removed 6 bases at V and 0 bases at J, with 12 bases between. Looked up from germline, CDR1 is SGHRS and CDR2 is YFSETQ. CDR3 coding DNA: TGCGCCAGCAAAGTTGGGCGGATGAACACTGAAGCTTTCTTT. Translation: CASKVGRMNTEAFF.

V and J are TRBV6-5 and TRBJ2-1; D is unclear. Trimming cost V 0 bases and J 8 bases, with 17 bases left between them. Germline lookup yields CDR1 MNHEY and CDR2 SVGAGI. The CDR3 has 16 residues. The CDR3 DNA follows: TGTGCCAGCAGTTACTCCCCGGGCCTCCTGGGCGATGAGCAGTTCTTC. Residues: CASSYSPGLLGDEQFF.

The chain joins TRBV20-1 to TRBJ2-1; no definite D call. The CDR3 length is 12 residues. Germline V gives CDR1 DFQATT, CDR2 SNEGSKA (reference sequence). V gave up 1 base and J gave up 8 bases, with 9 bases separating them. As DNA, the CDR3 is TGCAGTGCTAGAGTCACGCTTCATGAGCAGTTCTTC. Residues: CSARVTLHEQFF.

CDR3 protein: CASSLVLAGINTGELFF. The CDR3, as DNA: TGTGCCAGCAGCTTAGTCCTAGCGGGGATTAACACCGGGGAGCTGTTTTTT. This rearrangement joins TRBV7-9 to TRBJ2-2, with 9 bases matching TRBD2. V lost 1 base to trimming and J lost 2 bases; unmatched junction nucleotides: 5. The CDR3 has 17 amino acids. Germline loops: CDR1 SEHNR, CDR2 FQNEAQ (reference sequence).

The table lists this clonotype with a few counts. The chain couples TRBV18 to TRBJ2-1; D is unresolved. V was clipped by 8 bases and J by 7 bases, with 12 bases between them. CDR1 is KGHSH and CDR2 is LQKENI in the germline V gene. The length of the CDR3 is 12 residues. CDR3 coding DNA: TGTGCCAGCGGGGTTAAAGGGAATGAGCAGTTCTTC. As protein: CASGVKGNEQFF.

The V and J genes are TRBV11-2 and TRBJ2-7; D might be TRBD1 (5 bases). Germline values: CDR1 SGHAT, CDR2 FQNNGV. This CDR3 spans 14 amino acids. V lost 3 bases and J 0 bases, leaving 9 bases between the germline ends. The chain's CDR3 is CASSFDRSSYEQYF. CDR3 DNA: TGTGCCAGCAGCTTCGACAGAAGCTCCTACGAGCAGTACTTC.

This clonotype was counted only a few times. V usage is TRBV28 and J usage is TRBJ1-2, with D perhaps matching TRBD1 (5 bases). Trimming pared 6 bases from V and 4 bases from J, leaving 18 bases between. The CDR3 loop spans 15 amino acids. The germline gives CDR1 MDHEN, CDR2 SYDVKM. The CDR3 spells CASSSLGTVPYGYTF. As DNA, the CDR3 is TGTGCCAGCAGCTCTTTAGGGACGGTCCCCTATGGCTACACCTTC.

The CDR3 sequence is CASSLSGVQWETQYF. In DNA, the CDR3 is TGTGCCAGCAGTTTAAGCGGGGTCCAGTGGGAGACCCAGTACTTC. The gene calls are TRBV27 and TRBJ2-5; 7 bases are a match to TRBD2. The CDR3 is 15 residues long. With 2 bases clipped from V and 5 bases from J, the junction kept 8 bases outside the gene matches. Looked up from germline, CDR1 is MNHEY and CDR2 is SMNVEV (reference sequence).

The chain couples TRBV12-3 or TRBV12-4 to TRBJ2-4; D unclear. The CDR3 length is 12 residues. V was clipped by 3 bases and J by 6 bases, with 6 bases between them. The CDR3 loop reads CASSFRGNIQYF. In DNA form, the CDR3 reads TGTGCCAGCAGTTTCCGTGGAAACATTCAGTACTTC.

This clonotype was seen a handful of times. This chain joins TRBV7-9 and TRBJ1-2; 7 nucleotides match TRBD1. With 3 bases clipped from V and 8 bases from J, the junction kept 18 bases outside the gene matches. Looked up from germline, CDR1 is SEHNR and CDR2 is FQNEAQ (reference sequence). CDR3 length: 17 residues. CDR3 DNA: TGTGCCAGCAGCTTCTCTGCCTTCTCCGGGACAGAGGAGGGCTACACCTTC. This translates into CASSFSAFSGTEEGYTF. The full variable domain, in which reference TRBV7-9 and TRBJ1-2 provide the parts outside the CDR3, is DTGVSQNPRHKITKRGQNVTFRCDPISEHNRLYWYRQTLGQGPEFLTYFQNEAQLEKSRLLSDRFSAERPKGSFSTLEIQRTEQGDSAMYLCASSFSAFSGTEEGYTFGSGTRLTVV.

The V call is TRBV7-8, the J call TRBJ2-1; 9 bases are shared with TRBD2. Trimming at V came to 6 bases and at J to 5 bases, leaving 2 bases not matched to a gene. This CDR3 is 13 amino acids long. Germline V gene data show CDR1 as SGHVS and CDR2 as FQNEAQ. CDR3 sequence (DNA): TGTGCCAGCAGGAGCGGGAGGAACAATGAGCAGTTCTTC. Its translation is CASRSGRNNEQFF.

This chain links TRBV5-1 with TRBJ2-1, with 8 bases fitting TRBD2. In germline, CDR1 is SGHRS, CDR2 YFSETQ. Unmatched junction bases numbered 10, after V lost 4 bases and J lost 7 bases. The CDR3 has 15 residues. Here the CDR3 DNA reads TGCGCCAGCAGCGCGGCCCCGACTAGCGCGAATGAGCAGTTCTTC. It encodes CASSAAPTSANEQFF.

There are a few counts of this clonotype. This chain links TRBV11-2 with TRBJ2-2, with 9 bases matching TRBD2. Trimming cost V 5 bases and J 5 bases; bases outside gene matches: 9. This CDR3 has 16 amino acids. Germline loops: CDR1 SGHAT, CDR2 FQNNGV. The CDR3 DNA reads as TGTGCCAGCAGCCCCAGTAGCGGGAGCGAAACCGGGGAGCTGTTTTTT. Protein: CASSPSSGSETGELFF.

This chain connects TRBV11-1 to TRBJ2-7; TRBD2 matches at 8 bases. Germline lookup yields CDR1 SGHAT and CDR2 FQDESV (reference sequence). V trimming: 6 bases; J trimming: 6 bases; junction bases outside the gene matches: 10. This CDR3 is built from 14 residues. CDR3 nucleotide sequence: TGTGCCAGCAGACGGATCGGGGGGGTGGTCGAGCAGTACTTC. Translated, it gives CASRRIGGVVEQYF.

The chain joins TRBV28 to TRBJ2-7; D is ambiguous. CDR3 length: 11 amino acids. Trimming took 4 bases from V and 6 from J, leaving 7 bases between them. CDR1 and CDR2 from the germline V gene are MDHEN and SYDVKM. CDR3 DNA: TGTGCCAGCAGTTCAGAGGTCGAGCAGTACTTC. It translates to CASSSEVEQYF.

This clonotype has just a few counts. The chain joins TRBV12-3 or TRBV12-4 to TRBJ2-6; D is ambiguous. Trimming took off 1 base at V and 0 bases at J, with 1 base between the two ends. The CDR3 is 14 amino acids. The CDR3 DNA is TGTGCCAGCAGTTTAGGCTCTGGGGCCAACGTCCTGACTTTC. Translated, it gives CASSLGSGANVLTF.

This chain links TRBV11-2 with TRBJ2-3; D is perhaps TRBD1 or TRBD2 (5 bases each). V gave up 5 bases and J gave up 5 bases, with 17 bases separating them. Germline loops: CDR1 SGHAT, CDR2 FQNNGV. The CDR3 is 15 amino acids. The CDR3, as DNA: TGTGCCAGCAGCCGGCGAGGGGCATCACTAGATACGCAGTATTTT. This gives the protein CASSRRGASLDTQYF.

The V call is TRBV4-1, the J call TRBJ2-3; D is uncertain. CDR1 MGHRA and CDR2 YSYEKL come from the germline V gene. CDR3 length: 15 residues. Deletions cut 7 bases from V and 2 bases from J, with 16 bases between. The CDR3 DNA follows: TGCGCCAGCAACCCAAAGGGCAGCTCCACAGATACGCAGTATTTT. Residues: CASNPKGSSTDTQYF.

The rearrangement uses TRBV29-1 and TRBJ2-7; weak D call: TRBD2 (6 bases). CDR1 is SQVTM, CDR2 ANQGSEA, per germline. The CDR3 length is 12 residues. Deletions cut 6 bases from V and 4 bases from J, with 13 bases between. CDR3 region: CSVQLAGYEQYF. CDR3 in DNA: TGCAGCGTCCAACTAGCAGGGTACGAGCAGTACTTC.

The chain's CDR3 is CASSYGQVNTEAFF. The CDR3 nucleotides read TGTGCCAGCAGTTACGGGCAAGTGAACACTGAAGCTTTCTTT. This sequence joins TRBV6-5 and TRBJ1-1; no clear D gene. CDR1 is MNHEY and CDR2 is SVGAGI in the germline V gene. Deletions cut 2 bases from V and 0 bases from J, with 7 bases between. There are 14 residues in the CDR3.

V usage is TRBV20-1 and J usage is TRBJ2-5; D possibly corresponds to TRBD2 (6 bases). Trimming pared 6 bases from V and 5 bases from J, leaving 19 bases between. CDR1 is DFQATT, CDR2 SNEGSKA, per germline (reference sequence). The CDR3 covers 14 residues. This chain's CDR3 is CSAPDTSSQETQYF. The CDR3 region has the DNA TGCAGTGCCCCCGACACTAGCTCGCAGGAGACCCAGTACTTC.

This clonotype was counted a few times. The chain is built from TRBV10-3 and TRBJ1-5; tentatively, D is TRBD1 (6 bases). Between the trimmed V and J ends, which lost 4 bases and 3 bases, there was a span of 10 bases. Germline values: CDR1 ENHRY, CDR2 SYGVKD. This CDR3 has 14 residues. The CDR3: CAISGGQNNQPQHF. CDR3 in DNA: TGTGCCATCAGTGGGGGGCAGAACAATCAGCCCCAGCATTTT.